Following are 12 T cell receptor beta chains from one sample sequenced in a study of blood T cell repertoires in COVID-19. Produced via immunoSEQ multiplex PCR; TCRdb's table is partial and in-frame only. The data contain about 110,000 clones, around 92% of them singletons. Sequencing was done on a sample of peripheral blood. The receptor set was obtained from a man in his forties with active or convalescent COVID-19.

V is TRBV7-2 and J is TRBJ1-2; 7 nucleotides line up with TRBD1. The V gene's germline CDR1 is SGHTA and CDR2 FQGNSA. The CDR3 sequence is 14 residues long. V shed 6 bases, J shed 5 bases, and the junction held 9 bases outside the gene matches. CDR3 nucleotide sequence: TGTGCCAGCAGGGCAGGGGCGACAGGGTATGGCTACACCTTC. Translation: CASRAGATGYGYTF.

The chain is built from TRBV3-1 (or the pseudogene TRBV3-2) and TRBJ2-3; the match to TRBD2 covers 12 bases. The CDR3 length is 18 residues. Germline V gene data show CDR1 as LGHDT and CDR2 as YNNKEL (reference sequence). The trim removed 4 bases at V and 3 bases at J, leaving 11 bases unmatched. The CDR3 is CASSPNLAGGLGTDTQYF. In DNA, the CDR3 is TGTGCCAGCAGCCCAAACCTAGCGGGAGGGCTGGGGACAGATACGCAGTATTTT.

The CDR3 sequence: CASSVSDYLGNTIYF. For the CDR3, the DNA is TGTGCCAGCAGCGTAAGCGACTACCTTGGGAACACCATATATTTT. The chain recombines TRBV9 with TRBJ1-3; D is undetermined. Deletions cut 1 base from V and 7 bases from J, with 15 bases between. From germline, CDR1 is SGDLS and CDR2 YYNGEE. The CDR3 has 15 residues.

In the case of this clone: Other DNA sequences in the sample encode the same CDR3. The chain uses TRBV18 and TRBJ2-5; TRBD2 matches 7 bases. V lost 4 bases to trimming and J lost 2 bases; unmatched junction nucleotides: 10. Germline CDR1 is KGHSH and CDR2 is LQKENI. The CDR3 totals 16 residues. The CDR3 spells CASSQGGSTGQETQYF. CDR3 DNA sequence: TGTGCCAGCTCACAGGGCGGGAGCACGGGACAAGAGACCCAGTACTTC.

The chain couples TRBV7-2 to TRBJ2-7, with D possibly being TRBD1 (5 bases). CDR3 size: 15 residues. V was cut by 1 base and J by 4 bases, with 14 bases left in between. Germline CDR1 SGHTA, CDR2 FQGNSA. This CDR3 is CASSLEARAGYEQYF. As DNA, the CDR3 is TGTGCCAGCAGCTTAGAAGCCAGGGCAGGATACGAGCAGTACTTC.

The J gene is TRBJ2-7, the V gene TRBV3-1 (or the pseudogene TRBV3-2), with D possibly TRBD1 on 6 matching bases. The CDR3 covers 15 residues. The germline V gene has CDR1 LGHDT and CDR2 YNNKEL (reference sequence). V lost 4 bases, J lost 0 bases, and 13 bases lay in between. CDR3: CASSLTGISSYEQYF. The CDR3 nucleotides read TGTGCCAGCAGCCTCACAGGGATTAGCTCCTACGAGCAGTACTTC.

The gene calls are TRBV5-1 and TRBJ2-1; 11 positions match TRBD2. The CDR3 runs to 14 residues. V shed 4 bases, J shed 7 bases, and the junction held 4 bases outside the gene matches. The germline V gene has CDR1 SGHRS and CDR2 YFSETQ. The DNA of the CDR3 is TGCGCCAGCAGCCAGGGGACTAGCGGTAATGAGCAGTTCTTC. It translates to CASSQGTSGNEQFF.

This chain connects TRBV24-1 to TRBJ2-1; TRBD2 aligns across 8 bases. Germline V gene lookup returns CDR1 KGHDR and CDR2 SFDVKD. This CDR3 is built from 16 residues. V shed 0 bases and J 1 base; nucleotides not matched to a gene: 1. The CDR3 sequence is CATSDLRGGSYNEQFF. CDR3 nucleotide sequence: TGTGCCACCAGTGATTTGCGCGGGGGGTCCTACAATGAGCAGTTCTTC.

The CDR3 loop is CSVDQTGGPGELFF. The CDR3 coding sequence is TGCAGCGTGGACCAGACAGGGGGCCCCGGGGAGCTGTTTTTT. This chain connects TRBV29-1 to TRBJ2-2, with 10 bases that match TRBD1. CDR1 and CDR2 (germline): SQVTM, ANQGSEA. This CDR3 spans 14 amino acids. Trimming cost V 6 bases and J 6 bases; bases outside gene matches: 7.

This sequence joins TRBV7-9 and TRBJ1-2, with a tentative D call TRBD1 (5 bases). CDR1 is SEHNR, CDR2 FQNEAQ, per germline (reference sequence). The CDR3 has 11 amino acids. The V gene lost 9 bases and the J gene lost 2 bases, with 7 bases spanning the gap. The CDR3: CASDRNYGYTF. The CDR3 coding sequence is TGTGCCAGTGACAGAAACTATGGCTACACCTTC.

The chain has TRBV14 and TRBJ2-7; D ambiguous. Trimming left V 4 bases short and J 6 bases short, with 13 bases between. Germline CDR1 and CDR2: SGHDN and FVKESK. CDR3 length equals 13 residues. The CDR3 protein is CASSLVLSGEQYF. CDR3 sequence (DNA): TGTGCCAGCAGCCTGGTCTTGAGTGGCGAGCAGTACTTC.

The chain combines TRBV15 with TRBJ1-4; TRBD1 agrees at 7 bases. Germline trimming cut 2 bases from V and 6 bases from J; bases unmatched to any gene: 3. Looked up from germline, CDR1 is LNHNV and CDR2 is YYDKDF (reference sequence). The CDR3 is made up of 14 amino acids. CDR3 nucleotides: TGTGCCACCAGCAGACCGGGACAGTATGAAAAACTGTTTTTT. This gives the protein CATSRPGQYEKLFF.